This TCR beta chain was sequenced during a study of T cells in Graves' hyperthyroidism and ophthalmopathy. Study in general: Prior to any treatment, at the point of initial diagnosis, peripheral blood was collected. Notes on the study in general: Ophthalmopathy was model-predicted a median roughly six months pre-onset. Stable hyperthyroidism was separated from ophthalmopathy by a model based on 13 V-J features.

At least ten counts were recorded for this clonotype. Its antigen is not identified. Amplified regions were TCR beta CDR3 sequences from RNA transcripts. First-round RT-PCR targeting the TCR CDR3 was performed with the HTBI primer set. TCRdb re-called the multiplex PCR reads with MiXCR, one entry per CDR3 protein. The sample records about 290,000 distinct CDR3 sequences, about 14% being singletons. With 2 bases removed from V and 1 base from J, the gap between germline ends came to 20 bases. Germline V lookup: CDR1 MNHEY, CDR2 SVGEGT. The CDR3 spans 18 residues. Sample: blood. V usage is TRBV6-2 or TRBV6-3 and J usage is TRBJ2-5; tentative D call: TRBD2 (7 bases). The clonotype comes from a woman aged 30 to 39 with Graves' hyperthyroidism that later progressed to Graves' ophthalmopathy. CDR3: CASSYAPGEGGIQETQYF. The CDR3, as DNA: TGTGCCAGCAGTTACGCCCCCGGGGAGGGGGGGATCCAAGAGACCCAGTACTTC.